This passage covers 26 T cell receptor beta chains from one sample sequenced in a study of control samples from healthy donors and cancer patients. Profiled with immunoSEQ multiplex PCR; TCRdb holds only in-frame clones, not every one. The sample holds roughly 120,000 clones; roughly 91% are singletons and the top ten take 2% to 3%. Sequenced sample: blood. Source of these receptors: a woman aged 65 to 85 in good health.

The rearrangement links TRBV6-2 or TRBV6-3 to TRBJ1-3; D gene unclear. Trimming took 5 bases from V and 10 from J, leaving 15 bases between them. This CDR3 comprises 13 residues. Germline CDR1 MNHEY, CDR2 SVGEGT. Written as DNA, the CDR3 is TGTGCCAGCAGTGTCGGGAGGGTAGGGACCATATATTTT. Protein sequence: CASSVGRVGTIYF.

This chain joins TRBV4-2 and TRBJ1-1, with D possibly being TRBD1 (6 bases). Trimming took 4 bases from V and 0 from J, leaving 18 bases between them. The CDR3 consists of 17 residues. The germline gives CDR1 LGHNA, CDR2 YNFKEQ. The CDR3 sequence: CASSPIHREGLNTEAFF. The CDR3 DNA is TGTGCCAGCAGCCCCATTCACAGGGAGGGGCTGAACACTGAAGCTTTCTTT.

This rearrangement joins TRBV2 to TRBJ1-1; the match to TRBD1 covers 8 bases. Per the germline V gene, CDR1 is SNHLY and CDR2 is FYNNEI. CDR3 length: 13 residues. V gave up 4 bases and J gave up 9 bases; unmatched junction bases: 7. The CDR3 loop is CASSGDRRGKAFF. For the CDR3, the DNA is TGTGCCAGCAGTGGGGACAGGAGGGGAAAAGCTTTCTTT.

This chain connects TRBV7-9 to TRBJ1-2, with D possibly being TRBD1 (6 bases). Germline V lookup: CDR1 SEHNR, CDR2 FQNEAQ (reference sequence). Trimming left V 5 bases short and J 3 bases short, with 16 bases between. This CDR3 has 15 residues. CDR3 residues: CASSPGAGADYGYTF. CDR3 nucleotides: TGTGCCAGCAGCCCAGGTGCGGGGGCAGACTATGGCTACACCTTC.

This sequence joins TRBV12-3 or TRBV12-4 and TRBJ2-7; 9 nucleotides match TRBD2. The CDR3 totals 13 residues. Unmatched junction bases numbered 1, after V lost 3 bases and J lost 4 bases. CDR3: CASSFAGGYEQYF. CDR3 in DNA: TGTGCCAGCAGTTTTGCGGGAGGGTACGAGCAGTACTTC.

The chain employs TRBV30 and TRBJ1-5; D is undetermined. CDR1 is GTSNPN, CDR2 SVGIG, per germline (reference sequence). Between the trimmed V and J ends, which lost 6 bases and 0 bases, there was a span of 9 bases. This CDR3 spans 13 amino acids. DNA for the CDR3: TGTGCCTGTTCGGGGTATAGCAATCAGCCCCAGCATTTT. This codes for CACSGYSNQPQHF.

J is TRBJ2-3 and V is TRBV5-6; D not resolved. The CDR3 totals 11 residues. Trimming shortened V by 5 bases and J by 4 bases, and 5 bases separated the two germline ends. CDR1 is SGHDT, CDR2 YYEEEE, per germline. The CDR3 coding sequence is TGTGCCAGCAGGGGCCCAGATACGCAGTATTTT. This gives the protein CASRGPDTQYF.

The chain recombines TRBV18 with TRBJ2-3; TRBD1 matches at 8 bases. Per the germline V gene, CDR1 is KGHSH and CDR2 is LQKENI. Trimming took 3 bases from V and 4 from J; bases not matched to a gene: 6. This CDR3 spans 15 amino acids. Written as DNA, the CDR3 is TGTGCCAGCTCACCCCCGGACAGGGCCTCAGATACGCAGTATTTT. It specifies CASSPPDRASDTQYF.

This clone is a singleton in its sample. V usage is TRBV5-4 and J usage is TRBJ2-1, with D possibly matching TRBD1 (7 bases). CDR3 length: 15 residues. Germline CDR1 is SGHNT and CDR2 is YYREEE (reference sequence). The V end was cut by 4 bases, the J end by 8 bases, with 19 bases between. CDR3 loop: CASSLPGAGGYEQFF. In nucleotides, the CDR3 is TGTGCCAGCAGCCTTCCCGGGGCAGGGGGGTATGAGCAGTTCTTC.

The chain links TRBV5-8 to TRBJ1-1; no reliable D call. The CDR3 has 14 residues. Germline assignment: CDR1 SGHTS and CDR2 YDEGEE. V lost 0 bases, J lost 1 base, and 7 bases lay in between. The CDR3 sequence is CASSLGAGNTEAFF. The CDR3 coding sequence is TGTGCCAGCAGCTTGGGGGCAGGGAACACTGAAGCTTTCTTT. Looking up the rest from reference TRBV5-8 and TRBJ1-1 gives the full variable domain: EAGVTQSPTHLIKTRGQQATLRCSPISGHTSVYWYQQALGLGLQFLLWYDEGEERNRGNFPPRFSGRQFPNYSSELNVNALELEDSALYLCASSLGAGNTEAFFGQGTRLTVV.

The chain combines TRBV2 with TRBJ1-5; no definite D call. Germline V lookup: CDR1 SNHLY, CDR2 FYNNEI. The V end was cut by 7 bases, the J end by 2 bases, with 6 bases between. CDR3 length: 12 residues. The CDR3 sequence: CASTVGNQPQHF. CDR3 coding DNA: TGTGCCAGCACGGTGGGCAATCAGCCCCAGCATTTT.

The V and J genes are TRBV7-8 and TRBJ1-6; D ambiguous. Germline V gene data show CDR1 as SGHVS and CDR2 as FQNEAQ. The CDR3 spans 14 residues. The V end lost 1 base, the J end lost 9 bases, and 10 bases lay between the germline ends. The CDR3 sequence is CASSLVVERSPLHF. The CDR3 DNA follows: TGTGCCAGCAGCTTAGTGGTCGAACGTTCACCCCTCCACTTT.

J is TRBJ2-2 and V is TRBV9; 7 nucleotides align to TRBD1. The CDR3 length is 16 residues. V shed 0 bases, J shed 2 bases, and the junction held 4 bases outside the gene matches. Germline assignment: CDR1 SGDLS and CDR2 YYNGEE. CDR3 loop: CASSVGGTANTGELFF. Here the CDR3 DNA reads TGTGCCAGCAGCGTAGGGGGGACAGCCAACACCGGGGAGCTGTTTTTT.

This rearrangement joins TRBV12-3 or TRBV12-4 to TRBJ1-3; D not certain. Trimming left V 0 bases short and J 4 bases short, with 4 bases between. The length of the CDR3 is 13 residues. CDR3 nucleotides: TGTGCCAGCAGTTTAGCGGGGGGAAACACCATATATTTT. It specifies CASSLAGGNTIYF.

This sequence joins TRBV10-3 and TRBJ1-4; D perhaps matches TRBD1 (5 bases). Germline assignment: CDR1 ENHRY and CDR2 SYGVKD. Between the trimmed V and J ends, which lost 10 bases and 6 bases, there was a span of 21 bases. CDR3 length: 15 amino acids. CDR3 protein: CATRGRGVEDEKLFF. CDR3 nucleotide sequence: TGTGCCACGCGAGGGCGGGGCGTCGAGGATGAAAAACTGTTTTTT.

The chain links TRBV29-1 to TRBJ2-3; 9 bases are a match to TRBD2. The CDR3 is 15 amino acids. Germline lookup yields CDR1 SQVTM and CDR2 ANQGSEA. Trimming cost V 2 bases and J 5 bases; bases outside gene matches: 8. CDR3 in amino acids: CSVEQRGAIGDTQYF. The DNA of the CDR3 is TGCAGCGTTGAACAGCGGGGGGCCATAGGAGATACGCAGTATTTT.

The J gene is TRBJ1-1, the V gene TRBV28, with D hard to call. Trimming shortened V by 6 bases and J by 2 bases, and 13 bases separated the two germline ends. In germline, CDR1 is MDHEN, CDR2 SYDVKM. This CDR3 comprises 14 residues. The CDR3 sequence is CASSLRTANTEAFF. CDR3 coding DNA: TGTGCCAGCAGCCTAAGGACGGCAAACACTGAAGCTTTCTTT.

This chain joins TRBV12-3 or TRBV12-4 and TRBJ2-3; D possibly corresponds to TRBD1 (6 bases). The V gene lost 7 bases and the J gene lost 2 bases, with 10 bases spanning the gap. CDR3 length: 13 residues. The CDR3 region is CASNRDTTDTQYF. The CDR3 coding sequence is TGTGCCAGCAACCGGGACACCACAGATACGCAGTATTTT.

The genes are TRBV11-2 and TRBJ2-1; D perhaps matches TRBD1 (6 bases). CDR1 and CDR2 from the germline V gene are SGHAT and FQNNGV. Trimming stripped 4 bases from V and 4 bases from J, with 17 bases between. The CDR3 contains 16 residues. The CDR3, as DNA: TGTGCCAGCAGCTCCAACCCAGGGGACCTTTACAATGAGCAGTTCTTC. Its translation: CASSSNPGDLYNEQFF.

This chain links TRBV12-3 or TRBV12-4 with TRBJ1-1; D is perhaps TRBD1 (5 bases). Between the trimmed V and J ends, which lost 6 bases and 11 bases, there was a span of 16 bases. The CDR3 contains 12 residues. Here the CDR3 reads CASSPGTGFAFF. The CDR3 DNA follows: TGTGCCAGCAGCCCCGGGACCGGGTTTGCTTTCTTT.

J is TRBJ2-1 and V is TRBV9; D may be TRBD1 or TRBD2 (6 bases each). V was pared by 0 bases and J by 4 bases, with 14 bases between. This CDR3 is built from 16 residues. Germline V gene data show CDR1 as SGDLS and CDR2 as YYNGEE. The DNA of the CDR3 is TGTGCCAGCAGCGTAGTAGGGCGAGGGGGGTACAATGAGCAGTTCTTC. This gives the protein CASSVVGRGGYNEQFF.

The chain has TRBV3-1 (or the pseudogene TRBV3-2) and TRBJ1-4, with D possibly TRBD1 on 5 matching bases. The CDR3 length is 17 residues. Germline V gene data show CDR1 as LGHDT and CDR2 as YNNKEL (reference sequence). Trimming removed 3 bases at V and 3 bases at J, with 17 bases between. The CDR3 region has the DNA TGTGCCAGCAGCCAGGACCCGAGGGGACTGGCTAATGAAAAACTGTTTTTT. Protein sequence: CASSQDPRGLANEKLFF.

About this clone itself: The sample has other DNA sequences that encode this CDR3 too. Here the CDR3 DNA reads TGTGCCAGTAGTATACGGAACACTGAAGCTTTCTTT. Translation: CASSIRNTEAFF. The gene calls are TRBV19 and TRBJ1-1; D is ambiguous. The CDR3 extends over 12 amino acids. CDR1 LNHDA and CDR2 SQIVND come from the germline V gene (reference sequence). Trimming took 2 bases from V and 1 from J, leaving 2 bases between them. Combining the CDR3 with reference TRBV19 and TRBJ1-1 gives the whole variable domain DGGITQSPKYLFRKEGQNVTLSCEQNLNHDAMYWYRQDPGQGLRLIYYSQIVNDFQKGDIAEGYSVSREKKESFPLTVTSAQKNPTAFYLCASSIRNTEAFFGQGTRLTVV.

This rearrangement joins TRBV6-5 to TRBJ2-5; the D is unclear. CDR1 and CDR2 from the germline V gene are MNHEY and SVGAGI. Trimming pared 4 bases from V and 4 bases from J, leaving 16 bases between. CDR3 size: 15 residues. CDR3 residues: CASSLTGTSGETQYF. The CDR3 coding sequence is TGTGCCAGCAGTTTAACCGGAACTTCAGGAGAGACCCAGTACTTC.

The chain is built from TRBV4-1 and TRBJ1-2; 9 nucleotides line up with TRBD1. V shed 1 base, J shed 7 bases, and the junction held 7 bases outside the gene matches. The CDR3 is 15 residues long. Per the germline V gene, CDR1 is MGHRA and CDR2 is YSYEKL. The DNA of the CDR3 is TGCGCCAGCAGCCAAGTTACAGGGGGCCAGAGTGGCTACACCTTC. Amino acids: CASSQVTGGQSGYTF.

The chain joins TRBV3-1 (or the pseudogene TRBV3-2) to TRBJ1-1; TRBD1 agrees at 9 bases. In germline, CDR1 is LGHDT, CDR2 YNNKEL (reference sequence). With V trimmed by 1 base and J by 7 bases, 7 bases remained unmatched. The CDR3 loop spans 15 amino acids. The CDR3 is CASSQGWTGASEAFF. The CDR3 DNA reads TGTGCCAGCAGCCAAGGTTGGACAGGGGCGAGTGAAGCTTTCTTT.